The 23 T cell receptor beta chains reported below all come from one sample, sequenced in a study of beta chain features in type 1 diabetes. The whole isolated RNA underwent reverse transcription, so sequencing captured expressed TCRB transcripts. Measured with immunoSEQ multiplex PCR; TCRdb has only the in-frame clones, and not every one. The repertoire consists of 600,000 to 650,000 clones, with around a sixth occurring once and the leading ten covering about 0.087%. Sequences were obtained from naive CD4+ T cells from blood. These receptors all come from a man in his late teens or twenties in good health.

To note about this clone: The same CDR3 can be traced to other DNA sequences in this sample. The V and J genes are TRBV5-1 and TRBJ1-2, with a weak D call TRBD1 (6 bases). Trimming cost V 4 bases and J 5 bases, with 12 bases left between them. The CDR3 has 13 amino acids. Germline V CDR1 and CDR2: SGHRS, YFSETQ. In DNA form, the CDR3 reads TGCGCCAGCAGCCTTGGACAGATTTATGGCTACACCTTC. This encodes CASSLGQIYGYTF.

CDR3 sequence reads: CATHPSGANVLTF. Written as DNA, the CDR3 is TGTGCCACCCACCCCTCTGGGGCCAACGTCCTGACTTTC. V gene TRBV27 combines with J gene TRBJ2-6; D unclear. Germline V gene sequence: CDR1 MNHEY, CDR2 SMNVEV (reference sequence). Trimming took off 10 bases at V and 0 bases at J, with 7 bases between the two ends. The CDR3 length is 13 residues.

This clone appeared a few times. The V and J genes are TRBV10-3 and TRBJ1-1; 9 bases agree with TRBD1. This CDR3 is built from 13 residues. The germline V gene has CDR1 ENHRY and CDR2 SYGVKD. V was clipped by 7 bases and J by 3 bases; unmatched bases: 3. The CDR3 DNA reads as TGTGCCATCATTGGGACAGGGCACACTGAAGCTTTCTTT. It specifies CAIIGTGHTEAFF.

There are a few counts of this clone. This rearrangement joins TRBV4-2 to TRBJ2-4; no clear D gene. CDR1 is LGHNA, CDR2 YNFKEQ, per germline. Trimming left V 0 bases short and J 0 bases short, with 9 bases between. CDR3 length equals 16 residues. CDR3 sequence reads: CASSQEVAIAKNIQYF. CDR3 in DNA: TGTGCCAGCAGCCAAGAAGTGGCTATAGCCAAAAACATTCAGTACTTC.

This clone was detected a few times. The chain is built from TRBV5-1 and TRBJ1-1; no firm D call. CDR1 is SGHRS, CDR2 YFSETQ, per germline. CDR3 length: 14 amino acids. V lost 4 bases and J lost 0, with 10 bases in between. The CDR3 sequence: CASSVGAMNTEAFF. The CDR3 nucleotides read TGCGCCAGCAGCGTCGGAGCGATGAACACTGAAGCTTTCTTT.

Concerning this clone itself: Germline is not matched at one junction end, which may reflect a read error. The rearrangement links TRBV20-1 to TRBJ2-3; D remains unclear. Germline V lookup: CDR1 DFQATT, CDR2 SNEGSKA (reference sequence). The CDR3 extends over 9 amino acids. DNA for the CDR3: TGCAGTGCTAGACCTGGCTCGAATTTT. Translation gives CSARPGSNF.

This clone was seen only a few times. V and J are TRBV20-1 and TRBJ1-1; TRBD1 aligns across 7 bases. Germline V gene sequence: CDR1 DFQATT, CDR2 SNEGSKA (reference sequence). The CDR3 loop spans 11 amino acids. The CDR3 DNA follows: TGCTCCGGACAGGAGTTCACTGAAGCTTTCTTT. Its protein product is CSGQEFTEAFF.

This chain connects TRBV9 to TRBJ1-6, with D perhaps matching TRBD1 (5 bases). Germline CDR1 and CDR2: SGDLS and YYNGEE. This CDR3 spans 16 amino acids. The V and J ends lost 6 bases and 13 bases respectively, with 26 bases between them. The DNA of the CDR3 is TGTGCCAGCATCATGGCGGAGGGTGGAAATAGGGACCCCCTCCACTTT. Translation gives CASIMAEGGNRDPLHF.

This clone was counted between two and nine times. The V gene is TRBV25-1, the J gene TRBJ2-2; TRBD1 matches at 9 bases. CDR1 is MGHDK and CDR2 is SYGVNS in the germline V gene. V lost 6 bases, J lost 5 bases, and 10 bases stayed unmatched. The CDR3 extends over 16 amino acids. In DNA form, the CDR3 reads TGTGCCAGCAGCGTCTTTGGGACAGGGAAAACCGGGGAGCTGTTTTTT. This sequence encodes CASSVFGTGKTGELFF.

The chain combines TRBV14 with TRBJ1-1; 7 bases fit TRBD1. Germline values: CDR1 SGHDN, CDR2 FVKESK. V dropped 2 bases and J dropped 4; count of bases not matched to a gene: 4. CDR3 size: 14 residues. CDR3 amino acids: CASSQLYRGTEAFF. The CDR3 DNA follows: TGTGCCAGCAGCCAACTTTACAGGGGCACTGAAGCTTTCTTT.

This clone has just a few counts. The chain is built from TRBV5-4 and TRBJ1-2; 7 bases align to TRBD1. Germline values: CDR1 SGHNT, CDR2 YYREEE (reference sequence). CDR3 length: 14 residues. The J segment lost 7 bases and the V segment lost 4 bases, leaving 10 bases of the junction unmatched. This CDR3 is CASSQGEGARGYTF. CDR3 nucleotides: TGTGCCAGCAGCCAGGGCGAGGGGGCGCGTGGCTACACCTTC. Based on the CDR3 plus reference TRBV5-4 and TRBJ1-2, the full variable domain is ETGVTQSPTHLIKTRGQQVTLRCSSQSGHNTVSWYQQALGQGPQFIFQYYREEENGRGNFPPRFSGLQFPNYSSELNVNALELDDSALYLCASSQGEGARGYTFGSGTRLTVV.

On this clone: In the same sample, other DNA sequences code for this CDR3. The chain carries TRBV7-2 and TRBJ2-3; the D is unclear. Trimming removed 4 bases at V and 3 bases at J, with 8 bases between. This CDR3 is 13 amino acids long. Germline CDR1 and CDR2: SGHTA and FQGNSA. The chain's CDR3 is CASSSYSTDTQYF. In DNA, the CDR3 is TGTGCCAGCAGCTCCTACTCGACAGATACGCAGTATTTT.

V and J are TRBV28 and TRBJ1-2, with D tentatively TRBD1 (5 bases). Germline CDR1 and CDR2: MDHEN and SYDVKM. This CDR3 region has 17 residues. Trimming removed 6 bases from V and 5 bases from J, with 25 bases in between. The CDR3 here is CASSQPPGRGPGYGYTF. CDR3 nucleotide sequence: TGTGCCAGCAGCCAACCTCCGGGACGGGGACCTGGGTATGGCTACACCTTC.

The sample holds a few counts of this clone. The rearrangement links TRBV18 to TRBJ2-7, with 7 bases identical to TRBD1. Germline lookup yields CDR1 KGHSH and CDR2 LQKENI. With 3 bases clipped from V and 2 bases from J, the junction kept 7 bases outside the gene matches. This CDR3 is built from 15 residues. The CDR3 DNA sequence: TGTGCCAGCTCACCGGACAGGAGCCGAACCTACGAGCAGTACTTC. Translating it yields CASSPDRSRTYEQYF. Full variable domain (rest looked up from reference TRBV18 and TRBJ2-7): NAGVMQNPRHLVRRRGQEARLRCSPMKGHSHVYWYRQLPEEGLKFMVYLQKENIIDESGMPKERFSAEFPKEGPSILRIQQVVRGDSAAYFCASSPDRSRTYEQYFGPGTRLTVT.

The rearrangement links TRBV4-2 to TRBJ1-6; 7 nucleotides align to TRBD1. Germline lookup yields CDR1 LGHNA and CDR2 YNFKEQ. The CDR3 loop spans 16 amino acids. V trimming: 1 base; J trimming: 7 bases; junction bases outside the gene matches: 7. Written as DNA, the CDR3 is TGTGCCAGCAGCCAAGGTGGGACAGTCCGAAATTCACCCCTCCACTTT. Translation: CASSQGGTVRNSPLHF.

The table lists this clone with a few counts. The chain joins TRBV11-1 to TRBJ1-2; 8 nucleotides line up with TRBD1. The germline gives CDR1 SGHAT, CDR2 FQDESV (reference sequence). The CDR3 totals 14 residues. V trimming: 5 bases; J trimming: 2 bases; junction bases outside the gene matches: 4. CDR3 loop: CASSPDRGNYGYTF. CDR3 sequence (DNA): TGTGCCAGCAGCCCCGACAGGGGCAACTATGGCTACACCTTC.

This clone showed up just a few times. The rearrangement uses TRBV9 and TRBJ2-3, with a possible D match to TRBD2 (6 bases). Germline CDR1 is SGDLS and CDR2 is YYNGEE. Trimming shortened V by 3 bases and J by 2 bases, and 22 bases separated the two germline ends. The CDR3 consists of 18 residues. This CDR3 reads CASSARGETSGATDTQYF. The DNA for the CDR3 is TGTGCCAGCAGCGCCAGAGGGGAGACTAGTGGAGCCACAGATACGCAGTATTTT.

This clone was found a few times. The chain has TRBV27 and TRBJ2-2; TRBD2 aligns across 9 bases. Germline CDR1 and CDR2: MNHEY and SMNVEV (reference sequence). The CDR3 has 17 amino acids. V lost 5 bases to trimming and J lost 7 bases; unmatched junction nucleotides: 14. CDR3 DNA: TGTGCCAGCAGTCCCGGCGGGCTAGCGGGATTACTCGGGGAGCTGTTTTTT. It codes for CASSPGGLAGLLGELFF.

This clone was seen a handful of times. V is TRBV27 and J is TRBJ2-7; the D gene could be TRBD1 or TRBD2 (5 bases each). CDR3 length equals 15 residues. Germline CDR1 is MNHEY and CDR2 is SMNVEV (reference sequence). The V end lost 5 bases, the J end lost 6 bases, and 20 bases lay between the germline ends. CDR3 loop: CASSPHRGASSEQYF. CDR3 nucleotides: TGTGCCAGCAGTCCTCACAGAGGGGCTAGCTCCGAGCAGTACTTC.

This chain uses TRBV4-1 with TRBJ2-7, with D possibly being TRBD2 (6 bases). The germline V and J ends were trimmed by 4 bases and 0 bases, with 19 bases remaining between them. CDR1 is MGHRA, CDR2 YSYEKL, per germline. The CDR3 is 17 amino acids. The CDR3 DNA is TGCGCCAGCAGCCTGTACCTGGGGGGACCAAACTCCTACGAGCAGTACTTC. Its protein is CASSLYLGGPNSYEQYF.

This clone was recorded a few times. The V gene is TRBV7-2, the J gene TRBJ2-3; tentatively, D is TRBD2 (6 bases). V was pared by 1 base and J by 3 bases, with 14 bases between. The CDR3 is made up of 16 amino acids. The germline V gene has CDR1 SGHTA and CDR2 FQGNSA. DNA of the CDR3: TGTGCCAGCAGCTTAGTTGCGGGGAGTAGGACAGATACGCAGTATTTT. It specifies CASSLVAGSRTDTQYF.

CDR3 protein: CASSVGGGGTGELFF. The CDR3 coding sequence is TGCGCCAGCAGCGTCGGTGGGGGAGGCACCGGGGAGCTGTTTTTT. This rearrangement joins TRBV5-1 to TRBJ2-2; D may be TRBD2 (6 bases). The CDR3 extends over 15 amino acids. CDR1 and CDR2 (germline): SGHRS, YFSETQ. Trimming cost V 4 bases and J 4 bases, with 14 bases left between them.

The chain has TRBV11-1 and TRBJ2-6, with a weak D call TRBD2 (6 bases). This CDR3 has 18 residues. From germline, CDR1 is SGHAT and CDR2 FQDESV (reference sequence). V was pared by 2 bases and J by 4 bases, with 18 bases between. This chain's CDR3 is CASSLSPGRPSGANVLTF. CDR3 bases: TGTGCCAGCAGCTTAAGCCCCGGGAGACCCTCAGGGGCCAACGTCCTGACTTTC.